The present entry profiles one T cell receptor beta chain with its context. The sample originates from a study of blood T cell repertoires in COVID-19. The V gene's germline CDR1 is SGHDT and CDR2 YYEEEE. The CDR3 runs to 18 residues. V was pared by 6 bases and J by 1 base, with 18 bases of the junction left unmatched. Sequencing was performed with immunoSEQ multiplex PCR; in TCRdb, only in-frame clones are kept and a portion is missing. The table lists 100,000 to 140,000 clones, about 87% of them singletons. The material sequenced was peripheral blood. The chain links TRBV5-6 to TRBJ1-1; 7 bases match TRBD1. This TCR was recovered from a man aged 50 to 60 with active or convalescent COVID-19. In DNA form, the CDR3 reads TGTGCCAGCATCAATAATCAGGGGGTGGGAGTATGGAACACTGAAGCTTTCTTT. It specifies CASINNQGVGVWNTEAFF. The complete variable domain, with remaining parts taken from reference TRBV5-6 and TRBJ1-1, reads DAGVTQSPTHLIKTRGQQVTLRCSPKSGHDTVSWYQQALGQGPQFIFQYYEEEERQRGNFPDRFSGHQFPNYSSELNVNALLLGDSALYLCASINNQGVGVWNTEAFFGQGTRLTVV.